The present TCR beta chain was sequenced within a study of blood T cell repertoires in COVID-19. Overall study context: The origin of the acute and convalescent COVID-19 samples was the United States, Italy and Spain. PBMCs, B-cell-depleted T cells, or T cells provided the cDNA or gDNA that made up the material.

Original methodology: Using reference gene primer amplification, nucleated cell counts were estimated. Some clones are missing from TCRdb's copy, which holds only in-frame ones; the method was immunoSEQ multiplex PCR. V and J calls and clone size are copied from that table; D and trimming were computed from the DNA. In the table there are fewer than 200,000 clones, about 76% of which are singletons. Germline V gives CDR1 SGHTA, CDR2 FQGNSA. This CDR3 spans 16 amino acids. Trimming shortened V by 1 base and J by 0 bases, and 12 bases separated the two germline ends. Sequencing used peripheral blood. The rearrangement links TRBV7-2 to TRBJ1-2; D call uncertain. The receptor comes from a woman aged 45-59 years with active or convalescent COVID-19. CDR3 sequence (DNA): TGTGCCAGCAGCTTAGACCCGGGAGGAGCTAACTATGGCTACACCTTC. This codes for CASSLDPGGANYGYTF. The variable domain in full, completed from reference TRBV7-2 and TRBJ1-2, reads GAGVSQSPSNKVTEKGKDVELRCDPISGHTALYWYRQSLGQGLEFLIYFQGNSAPDKSGLPSDRFSAERTGGSVSTLTIQRTQQEDSAVYLCASSLDPGGANYGYTFGSGTRLTVV.